The sequence of this T cell receptor beta chain was determined in a study of beta chain features in type 1 diabetes. Turning to the study itself: The samples had roughly 100,000,000 sorted cells examined in all.

About this clone itself: Its antigen is unidentified.

Expressed TCRB transcripts were sequenced because the isolated RNA had all been reverse transcribed beforehand. The table came from immunoSEQ multiplex PCR; TCRdb's copy has only in-frame clones and leaves some out. The data contain some 270,000 clones, roughly 14% of them seen just once; the ten biggest clones take up approximately 0.024%. The study, taken as a whole, reports: Within the patient group, naive, central memory and Treg TCRB repertoires appeared more similar to each other than within healthy donors.

The source of this sequence is a woman in her thirties or forties in good health. Sequences were obtained from naive CD4+ T cells from blood.

The CDR3: CASKTGTGTYEQYF. The DNA of the CDR3 is TGTGCCAGTAAGACCGGGACAGGAACCTACGAGCAGTACTTC. The chain combines TRBV19 with TRBJ2-7, with 8 bases lining up with TRBD1. Germline V gene lookup returns CDR1 LNHDA and CDR2 SQIVND (reference sequence). The CDR3 has 14 amino acids. With 7 bases clipped from V and 2 bases from J, the junction kept 7 bases outside the gene matches. Supplemented by reference TRBV19 and TRBJ2-7, the full variable domain reads DGGITQSPKYLFRKEGQNVTLSCEQNLNHDAMYWYRQDPGQGLRLIYYSQIVNDFQKGDIAEGYSVSREKKESFPLTVTSAQKNPTAFYLCASKTGTGTYEQYFGPGTRLTVT.